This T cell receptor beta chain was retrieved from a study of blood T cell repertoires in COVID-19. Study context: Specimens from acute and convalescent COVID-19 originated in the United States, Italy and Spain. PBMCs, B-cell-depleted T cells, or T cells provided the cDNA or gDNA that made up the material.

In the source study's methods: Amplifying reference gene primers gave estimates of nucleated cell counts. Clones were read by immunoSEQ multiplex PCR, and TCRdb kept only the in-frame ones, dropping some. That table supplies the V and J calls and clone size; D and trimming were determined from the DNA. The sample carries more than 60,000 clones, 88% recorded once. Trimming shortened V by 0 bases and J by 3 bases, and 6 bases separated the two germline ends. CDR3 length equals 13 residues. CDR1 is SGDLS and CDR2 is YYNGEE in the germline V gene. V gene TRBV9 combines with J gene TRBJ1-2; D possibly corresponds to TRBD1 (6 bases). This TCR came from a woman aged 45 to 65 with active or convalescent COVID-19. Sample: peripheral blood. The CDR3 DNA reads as TGTGCCAGCAGCGTAGACAGGGACTATGGCTACACCTTC. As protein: CASSVDRDYGYTF.